This is a list of T cell receptor beta chains from one sample in a study of cytomegalovirus exposure and HLA in healthy donors. Using immunoSEQ multiplex PCR, the repertoire was profiled, and TCRdb retains in-frame clones only, with some absent. The profile covers 200,000 to 250,000 clones, with around 80% appearing a single time and less than 20% taken by the ten largest. Material for sequencing was PBMCs. These receptors originate from a man aged 35 to 55 in good health and CMV-seronegative. Each CDR3 is given without its conserved first and last residue.

>TRBV13|TRBJ2-1
ASSLGLADYNEQF
>TRBV9|TRBJ2-2
ASSVERARRGTGELF
>TRBV15|TRBJ2-1
ATSAGESYNEQF
>TRBV29-1|NA
SVAGSLGGEQY
>TRBV5-1|TRBJ2-7
ASSGGQGNEQY
>TRBV9|TRBJ2-4
ASRGAGDKNIQY
>TRBV11-2|TRBJ2-7
ASSARTGVYEQY
>TRBV28|TRBJ1-5
ASSVDQPQH
>TRBV2|TRBJ2-7
AWAYGGALNEQY
>TRBV7-9|TRBJ2-5
ASSLSPGETQY
>TRBV15|TRBJ1-2
ATSRDNGEAGYT
>TRBV5-6|TRBJ1-2
ASSFVSVNYGYT
>TRBV10-3|TRBJ2-3
AIRKAGGQSDTQY
>TRBV19|TRBJ1-3
ASSRGQAYSGNTIY
>TRBV6-1|TRBJ2-7
ASSLGIYEQY
>TRBV7-9|TRBJ1-3
ASSPGGEASSGNTIY
>TRBV10-2|TRBJ2-1
ASRTRRRGLAGVHNEQF
>TRBV9|TRBJ1-1
ASSAPGQGEAF
>TRBV5-5|TRBJ1-2
ASSLGTGGTTRGYT
>TRBV7-9|TRBJ1-2
ASSRGEQGGGYT
>TRBV25-1|TRBJ2-2
ASSEAGTGSSGELF
>TRBV2|TRBJ2-2
ASSRTGGVGGELF
>TRBV6-5|NA
ASRSQGAPSEQY
>TRBV19|TRBJ2-1
ASSITGLAAPLAEQF
>TRBV6-6|TRBJ1-4
ASRWTHEGEKLF
>TRBV7-9|TRBJ2-2
ASSSPGQGSAGELF
>TRBV5-6|TRBJ1-3
ASSDRGSGNTIY
>TRBV14|TRBJ2-7
ASSQVASRRAGEQY
>TRBV19|TRBJ2-5
ASSTTRGQGAWETQY
>TRBV5-3|TRBJ2-3
ARSSLCKSTQY
>TRBV7-8|TRBJ2-7
ASSKTGLATSYEQY
>TRBV5-1|TRBJ2-1
ASSLSPTSGGAQF
>TRBV9|TRBJ2-1
ASSFWGGGYNEQF
>TRBV5-1|TRBJ2-5
ASRPIAGAVQETQY